The count of the clone carrying this TCR beta chain is one. Germline V lookup: CDR1 SEHNR, CDR2 FQNEAQ (reference sequence). With 3 bases removed from V and 5 bases from J, the gap between germline ends came to 6 bases. CDR3 length: 12 amino acids. Original processing methods: Estimates of nucleated cell counts were drawn from the amplification of reference gene primers. Profiled with immunoSEQ multiplex PCR; TCRdb holds only in-frame clones, not every one. V and J calls and clone size are those listed in that table; D and trimming were worked out from the DNA. Among about 200,000 clones listed, 70% to 85% were seen once. This entry belongs to a study of blood T cell repertoires in COVID-19. Study information: COVID-19 samples from acute and convalescent phases originated in the United States, Italy and Spain. Sources were T cells, B-cell-depleted T cells, or PBMCs; the material itself was cDNA or gDNA.

This chain links TRBV7-9 with TRBJ2-3, with a possible D match to TRBD2 (6 bases). The sequence was collected from a human donor with acute or convalescent COVID-19. The donor label of this sample is uncertain. Sequenced: peripheral blood. CDR3: CASSFSGDTQYF. CDR3 coding DNA: TGTGCCAGCAGCTTTAGCGGAGATACGCAGTATTTT.